A selection of T cell receptor beta chains follows, all from one sample in a study of blood T cell repertoires in COVID-19. Profiling relied on immunoSEQ multiplex PCR, and the TCRdb table lists in-frame clones only, not all of them. The sample has 380,000 or so clones; 89% are singletons. The sample comprised peripheral blood. The receptors derive from a man aged 35 to 55 with acute or convalescent COVID-19. Both conserved end residues are part of each CDR3. D genes are given only for firm matches. Size is stated for part of the rows, as once, few or many counts, or as a class when the clone is expanded.

len | d_gene | j_gene | abundance | v_gene | CDR3nt | CDR3aa
15 | NA | TRBJ2-1 | NA | TRBV11-2 | TGTGCCAGCAGCTTATCTGCTAGCTCCTACAATGAGCAGTTCTTC | CASSLSASSYNEQFF
13 | TRBD1 | TRBJ2-1 | NA | TRBV2 | TGTGCCAGCAATGGGAACAGGGGCGATGAGCAGTTCTTC | CASNGNRGDEQFF
16 | TRBD1 | TRBJ1-1 | NA | TRBV5-1 | TGCGCCAGCAGCTTAGTAATGGGACAGATGAACACTGAAGCTTTCTTT | CASSLVMGQMNTEAFF
15 | TRBD1 | TRBJ1-5 | NA | TRBV19 | TGTGCCAGTAGTTCGACAGGGGAAAGCAGTCAGCCCCAGCATTTT | CASSSTGESSQPQHF
12 | TRBD1 | TRBJ2-1 | NA | TRBV2 | TGTGCCAGCAGTTTACAGGGGAATGAGCAGTTCTTC | CASSLQGNEQFF
15 | TRBD1 | TRBJ2-1 | NA | TRBV5-1 | TGCGCCAGCAGCTTGGAGGCAGGGGGCGGATGGGTGCAGTTCTTC | CASSLEAGGGWVQFF
15 | NA | TRBJ1-1 | NA | TRBV27 | TGTGCCAGCAGTTTCTCTGACAGATACAACACTGAAGCTTTCTTT | CASSFSDRYNTEAFF
15 | TRBD1 | TRBJ2-3 | NA | TRBV7-9 | TGTGCCAGCAGCTTAGTTAGGGACAGGGAGGATACGCAGTATTTT | CASSLVRDREDTQYF
16 | TRBD1 | TRBJ2-7 | NA | TRBV6-1 | TGTGCCAGCAGCGAAACCGGGACAGGGGGTTCCTACGAGCAGTACTTC | CASSETGTGGSYEQYF
16 | TRBD2 | TRBJ2-2 | NA | TRBV10-1 | TGCGCCAGCAGCCTCGGGACTAGCGGGAGCGCCGGGGAGCTGTTTTTT | CASSLGTSGSAGELFF
14 | NA | TRBJ1-4 | NA | TRBV15 | TGTGCCACCAGCAGAGATGCGGGGGATGAAAAACTGTTTTTT | CATSRDAGDEKLFF
14 | NA | TRBJ2-6 | NA | TRBV27 | TGTGCCAGCAGTTACATGGCTGGGGCCAACGTCCTGACTTTC | CASSYMAGANVLTF
15 | TRBD2 | TRBJ2-7 | NA | TRBV7-2 | TGTGCCAGCAGCTCCTGGACTAGCGGGGTCTACGAGCAGTACTTC | CASSSWTSGVYEQYF
14 | NA | TRBJ1-1 | NA | TRBV5-1 | TGCGCCAGCAGCTCGACAGTGCCGGATACAGAAGCTTTCTTT | CASSSTVPDTEAFF
14 | NA | TRBJ2-2 | NA | TRBV11-3 | TGTGCCAGCAGCTTAGGTACGGGAACCGGGGAGCTGTTTTTT | CASSLGTGTGELFF
12 | NA | TRBJ1-1 | few | TRBV12-5 | TGTGCTAGTGGTTTACACAGGACTGAAGCTTTCTTT | CASGLHRTEAFF
16 | TRBD2 | TRBJ2-1 | many | TRBV4-1 | TGCGCCAGCAGCCAGGATAGACTAGCTACCTACAATGAGCAGTTCTTC | CASSQDRLATYNEQFF
18 | NA | TRBJ2-2 | NA | TRBV5-4 | TGTGCCAGCAGCTTGGCCGGCAGGGGTTCTTCGTTGACCGGGGAGCTGTTTTTT | CASSLAGRGSSLTGELFF
14 | NA | TRBJ1-2 | NA | TRBV30 | TGTGCCTGGAGTGCGACAGTTAAAGGCTATGGCTACACCTTC | CAWSATVKGYGYTF
15 | NA | TRBJ1-5 | NA | TRBV6-5 | TGTGCCAGCAGTTACTCCAGGGGCATTGGTCAGCCCCAGCATTTT | CASSYSRGIGQPQHF
13 | NA | TRBJ1-6 | once | TRBV30 | TGTGCCTGCCAGGACACTTCCAATTCACCCCTCCACTTT | CACQDTSNSPLHF
19 | TRBD2 | TRBJ2-3 | NA | TRBV7-9 | TGTGCCAGCAGCTTAGCGAAAAGTAGCGGGGGGCAGATCTCAGATACGCAGTATTTT | CASSLAKSSGGQISDTQYF
12 | NA | TRBJ1-2 | NA | TRBV6-5 | TGTGCCAGCAGGATAGGGGCCGGAGGCTACACCTTC | CASRIGAGGYTF
15 | NA | TRBJ1-2 | NA | TRBV27 | TGTGCCAGCAGTTTAGGCAGGGGCTCCCCCTGGGGCTACACCTTC | CASSLGRGSPWGYTF
16 | TRBD1 | TRBJ2-3 | NA | TRBV7-6 | TGTGCCAGCAGCCACCCAGCAGGGGGTGTACCAGATACGCAGTATTTT | CASSHPAGGVPDTQYF
14 | NA | TRBJ1-1 | once | TRBV7-9 | TGTGCCAGCAGCTATATTTCAGGGAACCCTGAAGCTTTCTTT | CASSYISGNPEAFF
14 | NA | TRBJ2-1 | NA | TRBV11-3 | TGTGCCAGCAGCTTAGAGTACAGGGATGGTGAGCAGTTCTTC | CASSLEYRDGEQFF
14 | NA | TRBJ2-7 | NA | TRBV2 | TGTGCCAGCAGTGAGTCATCGAGGTTATACGAGCAGTACTTC | CASSESSRLYEQYF
14 | TRBD1 | TRBJ2-4 | NA | TRBV6-6 | TGTGCCAGCAGTTCTCGGACAGGTTTGGGCATTCAGTACTTC | CASSSRTGLGIQYF
17 | TRBD1 | TRBJ1-3 | few | TRBV28 | TGTGCCAGCAGTTCACCACAGGGGCGCCTCTCTGGAAACACCATATATTTT | CASSSPQGRLSGNTIYF
18 | TRBD1 | TRBJ1-5 | NA | TRBV28 | TGTGCCAGCAGTTTATTTCGTTTAGGGGACAGGCCCAATCAGCCCCAGCATTTT | CASSLFRLGDRPNQPQHF
13 | NA | TRBJ2-1 | NA | TRBV3-1/TRBV3-2 | TGTGCCAGCAGCCAGGCCAGGGATAATGAGCAGTTCTTC | CASSQARDNEQFF
13 | TRBD1 | TRBJ1-2 | few | TRBV11-2 | TGTGCCAGCAGCTACAGGGGGCGAGGAGGCTACACCTTC | CASSYRGRGGYTF
13 | NA | TRBJ1-1 | once | TRBV12-3/TRBV12-4 | TGTGCCAGCAGTTCCGACATGAACACTGAAGCTTTCTTT | CASSSDMNTEAFF
15 | TRBD1 | TRBJ1-2 | NA | TRBV6-2/TRBV6-3 | TGTGCCAGCAGTCCAAACCGGGACAGGTACTATGGCTACACCTTC | CASSPNRDRYYGYTF
16 | NA | TRBJ2-7 | few | TRBV29-1 | TGCAGCGTCGGGGGAAAAACAGGGGTTCACTCCTACGAGCAGTACTTC | CSVGGKTGVHSYEQYF
15 | TRBD2 | TRBJ2-7 | NA | TRBV6-5 | TGTGCCAGCAGTTACACGGGGGGGTATTCCTACGAGCAGTACTTC | CASSYTGGYSYEQYF
13 | NA | TRBJ2-3 | NA | TRBV5-4 | TGTGCCAGCAGGGACAGCTCTACAGATACGCAGTATTTT | CASRDSSTDTQYF
17 | TRBD2 | TRBJ2-4 | NA | TRBV5-4 | TGTGCCAGCAGCATCAACGCGGGGGGCCTAGCCAAAAACATTCAGTACTTC | CASSINAGGLAKNIQYF
11 | NA | TRBJ1-2 | NA | TRBV6-5 | TGTGCCAGCAAACAGGGTTACGGCTACACCTTC | CASKQGYGYTF